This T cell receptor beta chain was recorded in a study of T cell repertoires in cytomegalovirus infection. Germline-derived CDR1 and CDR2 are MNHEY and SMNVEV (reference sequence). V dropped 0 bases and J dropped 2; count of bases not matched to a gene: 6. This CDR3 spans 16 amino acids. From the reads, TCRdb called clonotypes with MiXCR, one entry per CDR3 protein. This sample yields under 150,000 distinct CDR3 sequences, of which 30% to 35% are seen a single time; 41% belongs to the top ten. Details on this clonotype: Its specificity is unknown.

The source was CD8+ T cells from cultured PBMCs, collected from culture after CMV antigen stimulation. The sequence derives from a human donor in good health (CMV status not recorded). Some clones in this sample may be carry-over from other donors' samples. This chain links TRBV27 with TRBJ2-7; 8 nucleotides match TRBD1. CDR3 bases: TGTGCCAGCAGTTTATCCCGGACAGGGATCACCTACGAGCAGTACTTC. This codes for CASSLSRTGITYEQYF.